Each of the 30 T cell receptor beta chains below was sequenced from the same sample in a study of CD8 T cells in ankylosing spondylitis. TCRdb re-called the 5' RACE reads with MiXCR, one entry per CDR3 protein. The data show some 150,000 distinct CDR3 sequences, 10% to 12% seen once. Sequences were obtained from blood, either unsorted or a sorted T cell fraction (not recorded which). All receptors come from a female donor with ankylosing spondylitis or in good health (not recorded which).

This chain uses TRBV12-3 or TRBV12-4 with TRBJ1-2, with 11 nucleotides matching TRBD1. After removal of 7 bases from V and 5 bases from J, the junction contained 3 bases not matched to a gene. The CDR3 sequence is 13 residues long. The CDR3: CASKGQGAYGYTF. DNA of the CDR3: TGTGCCAGCAAAGGACAGGGGGCGTATGGCTACACCTTC.

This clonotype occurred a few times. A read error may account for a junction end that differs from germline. CDR3: CASSERRGTTRF. The DNA for the CDR3 is TGTGCCAGCAGTGAAAGGAGGGGGACGACCCGCTTC. V is TRBV6-1 and J is TRBJ2-7; D could derive from TRBD1 or TRBD2 (6 bases each). CDR3 size: 12 residues. Germline V CDR1 and CDR2: MNHNS, SASEGT.

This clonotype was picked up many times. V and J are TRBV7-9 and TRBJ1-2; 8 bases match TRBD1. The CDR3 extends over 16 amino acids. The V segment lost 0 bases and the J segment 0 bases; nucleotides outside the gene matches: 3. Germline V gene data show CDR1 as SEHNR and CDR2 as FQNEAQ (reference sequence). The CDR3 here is CASSLALGQANYGYTF. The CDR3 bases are TGTGCCAGCAGCTTAGCGCTGGGACAGGCTAACTATGGCTACACCTTC.

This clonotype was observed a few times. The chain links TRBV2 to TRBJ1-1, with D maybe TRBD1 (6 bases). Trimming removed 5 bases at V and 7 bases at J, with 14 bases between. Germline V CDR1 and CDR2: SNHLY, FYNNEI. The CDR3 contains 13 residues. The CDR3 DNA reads TGTGCCAGCAGTTCTCTAGGGGGAGTTGAAGCTTTCTTT. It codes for CASSSLGGVEAFF.

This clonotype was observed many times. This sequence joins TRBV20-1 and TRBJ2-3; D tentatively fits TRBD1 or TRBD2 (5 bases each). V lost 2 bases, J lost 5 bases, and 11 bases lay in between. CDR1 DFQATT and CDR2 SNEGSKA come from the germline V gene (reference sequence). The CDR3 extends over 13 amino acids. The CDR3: CSARRAGRDTQYF. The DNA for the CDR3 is TGCAGTGCTAGAAGAGCAGGGAGAGATACGCAGTATTTT.

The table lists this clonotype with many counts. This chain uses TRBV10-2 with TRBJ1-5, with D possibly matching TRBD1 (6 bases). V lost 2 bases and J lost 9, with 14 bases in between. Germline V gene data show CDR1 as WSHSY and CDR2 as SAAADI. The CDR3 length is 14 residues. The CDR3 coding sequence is TGCGCCAGCAGTGAGATGGACACAGGGCGGCCCCAGCATTTT. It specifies CASSEMDTGRPQHF.

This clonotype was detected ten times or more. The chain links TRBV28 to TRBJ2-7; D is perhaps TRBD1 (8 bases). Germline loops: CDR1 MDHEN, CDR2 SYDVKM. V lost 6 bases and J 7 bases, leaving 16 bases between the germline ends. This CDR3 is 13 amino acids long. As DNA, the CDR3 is TGTGCCAGCAGCCCAACAGGGGGGGGAGAGCAGTACTTC. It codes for CASSPTGGGEQYF. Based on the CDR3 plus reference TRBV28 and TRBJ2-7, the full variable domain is DVKVTQSSRYLVKRTGEKVFLECVQDMDHENMFWYRQDPGLGLRLIYFSYDVKMKEKGDIPEGYSVSREKKERFSLILESASTNQTSMYLCASSPTGGGEQYFGPGTRLTVT.

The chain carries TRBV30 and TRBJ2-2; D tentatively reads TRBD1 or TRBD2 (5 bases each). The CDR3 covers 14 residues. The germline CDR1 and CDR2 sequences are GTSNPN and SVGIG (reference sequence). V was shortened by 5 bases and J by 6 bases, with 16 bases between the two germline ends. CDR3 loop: CAWVPGTPPGELFF. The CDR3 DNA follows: TGTGCCTGGGTACCCGGGACCCCGCCCGGGGAGCTGTTTTTT.

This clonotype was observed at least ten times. The CDR3 reads CASSFAGTGTNSNQPQHF. As DNA, the CDR3 is TGTGCCAGCAGCTTTGCCGGGACAGGGACCAATAGCAATCAGCCCCAGCATTTT. The chain employs TRBV11-1 and TRBJ1-5; 9 nucleotides agree with TRBD1. From germline, CDR1 is SGHAT and CDR2 FQDESV (reference sequence). V lost 3 bases, J lost 0 bases, and 9 bases stayed unmatched. The CDR3 loop spans 18 amino acids.

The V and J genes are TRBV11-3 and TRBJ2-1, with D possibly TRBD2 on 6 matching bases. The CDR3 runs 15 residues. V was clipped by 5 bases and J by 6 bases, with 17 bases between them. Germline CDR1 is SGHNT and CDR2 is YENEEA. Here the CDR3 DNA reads TGTGCCAGCAGCCCCCGGCGGGGAGGAGCCAATGAGCAGTTCTTC. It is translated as CASSPRRGGANEQFF.

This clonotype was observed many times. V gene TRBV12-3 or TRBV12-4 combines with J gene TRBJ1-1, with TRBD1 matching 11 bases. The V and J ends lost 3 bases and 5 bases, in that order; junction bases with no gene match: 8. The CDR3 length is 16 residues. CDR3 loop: CASSFGQGASETEAFF. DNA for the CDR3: TGTGCCAGCAGTTTTGGACAGGGGGCATCAGAGACTGAAGCTTTCTTT.

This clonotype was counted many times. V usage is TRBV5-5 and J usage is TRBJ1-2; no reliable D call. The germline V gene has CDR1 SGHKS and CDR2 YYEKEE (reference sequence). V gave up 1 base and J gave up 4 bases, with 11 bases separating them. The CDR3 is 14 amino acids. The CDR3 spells CASSLRTAPYGYTF. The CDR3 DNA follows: TGTGCCAGCAGCTTGCGAACCGCCCCCTATGGCTACACCTTC.

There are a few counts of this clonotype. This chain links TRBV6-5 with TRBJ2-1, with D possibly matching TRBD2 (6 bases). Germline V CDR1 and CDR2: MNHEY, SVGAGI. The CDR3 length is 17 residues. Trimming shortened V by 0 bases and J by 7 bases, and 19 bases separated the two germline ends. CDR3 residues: CASSYSGVTIGRNEQFF. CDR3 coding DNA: TGTGCCAGCAGTTACTCTGGTGTAACTATAGGGAGGAATGAGCAGTTCTTC.

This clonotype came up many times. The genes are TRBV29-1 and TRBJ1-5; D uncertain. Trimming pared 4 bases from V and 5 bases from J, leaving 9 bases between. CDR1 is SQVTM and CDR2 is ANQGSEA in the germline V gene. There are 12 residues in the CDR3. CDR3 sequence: CSVGWGDQPQHF. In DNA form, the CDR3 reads TGCAGCGTTGGATGGGGAGATCAGCCCCAGCATTTT.

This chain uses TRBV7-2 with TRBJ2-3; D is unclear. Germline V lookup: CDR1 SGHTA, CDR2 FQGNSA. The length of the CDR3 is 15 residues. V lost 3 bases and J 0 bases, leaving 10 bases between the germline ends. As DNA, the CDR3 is TGTGCCAGCAGCTTGTACTCGACTAGCACAGATACGCAGTATTTT. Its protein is CASSLYSTSTDTQYF.

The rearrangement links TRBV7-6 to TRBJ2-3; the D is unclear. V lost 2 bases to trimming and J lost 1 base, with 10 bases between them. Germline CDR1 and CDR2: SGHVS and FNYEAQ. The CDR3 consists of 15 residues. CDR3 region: CASSLQLLGTDTQYF. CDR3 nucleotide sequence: TGTGCCAGCAGCTTACAGCTATTAGGCACAGATACGCAGTATTTT.

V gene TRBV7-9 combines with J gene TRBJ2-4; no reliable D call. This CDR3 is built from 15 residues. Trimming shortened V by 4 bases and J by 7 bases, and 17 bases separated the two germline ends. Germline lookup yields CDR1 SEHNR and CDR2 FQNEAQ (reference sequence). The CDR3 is CASSSRLLRRNIQYF. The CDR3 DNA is TGTGCCAGCAGCTCCCGGCTCCTCCGACGGAACATTCAGTACTTC.

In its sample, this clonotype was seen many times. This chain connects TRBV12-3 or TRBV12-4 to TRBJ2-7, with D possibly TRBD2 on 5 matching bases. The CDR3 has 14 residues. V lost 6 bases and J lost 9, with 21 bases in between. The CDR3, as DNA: TGTGCCAGCAGCCCTGATAGCGCCCTTTTTAGGCAGTACTTC. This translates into CASSPDSALFRQYF.

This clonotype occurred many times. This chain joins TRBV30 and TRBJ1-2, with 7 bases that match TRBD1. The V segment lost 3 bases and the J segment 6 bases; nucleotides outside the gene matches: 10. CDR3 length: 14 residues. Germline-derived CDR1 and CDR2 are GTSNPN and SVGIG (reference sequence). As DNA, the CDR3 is TGTGCCTGGAGCGATCGACAGGGAAGTAATGGCTACACCTTC. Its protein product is CAWSDRQGSNGYTF. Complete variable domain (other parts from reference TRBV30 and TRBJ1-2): SQTIHQWPATLVQPVGSPLSLECTVEGTSNPNLYWYRQAAGRGLQLLFYSVGIGQISSEVPQNLSASRPQDRQFILSSKKLLLSDSGFYLCAWSDRQGSNGYTFGSGTRLTVV.

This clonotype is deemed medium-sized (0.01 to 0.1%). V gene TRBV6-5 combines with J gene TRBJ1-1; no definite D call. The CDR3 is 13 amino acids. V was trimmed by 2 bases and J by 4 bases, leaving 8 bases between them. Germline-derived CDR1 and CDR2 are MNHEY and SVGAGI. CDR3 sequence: CASSYRGLTEAFF. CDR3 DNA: TGTGCCAGCAGTTACCGAGGGCTCACTGAAGCTTTCTTT.

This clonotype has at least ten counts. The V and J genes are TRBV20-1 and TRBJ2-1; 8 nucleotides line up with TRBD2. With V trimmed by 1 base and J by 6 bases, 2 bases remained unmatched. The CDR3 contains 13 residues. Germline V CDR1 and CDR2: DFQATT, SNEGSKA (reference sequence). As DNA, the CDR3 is TGCAGTGCTAGAGGGACTAGCATCAATGAGCAGTTCTTC. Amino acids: CSARGTSINEQFF.

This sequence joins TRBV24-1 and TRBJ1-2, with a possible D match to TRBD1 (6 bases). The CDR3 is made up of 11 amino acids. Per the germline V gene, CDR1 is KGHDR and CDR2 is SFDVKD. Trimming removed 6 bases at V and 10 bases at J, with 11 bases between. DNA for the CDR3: TGTGCCACCAGTACAGGGCCGGACTACACCTTC. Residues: CATSTGPDYTF.

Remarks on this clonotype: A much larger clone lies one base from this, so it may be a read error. The CDR3, as DNA: TGTGACAGCAGCACACTAGGACAGGGGAAGGCTAACTATGGCTACACCTTC. As protein: CDSSTLGQGKANYGYTF. The chain links TRBV28 to TRBJ1-2; TRBD1 matches 9 bases. The CDR3 loop spans 17 amino acids. In germline, CDR1 is MDHEN, CDR2 SYDVKM.

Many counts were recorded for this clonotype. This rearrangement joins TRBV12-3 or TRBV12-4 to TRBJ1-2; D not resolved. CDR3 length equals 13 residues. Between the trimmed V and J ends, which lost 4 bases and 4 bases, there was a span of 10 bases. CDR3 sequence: CASSSGRGYGYTF. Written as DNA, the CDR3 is TGTGCCAGCAGTTCTGGCAGAGGCTATGGCTACACCTTC.

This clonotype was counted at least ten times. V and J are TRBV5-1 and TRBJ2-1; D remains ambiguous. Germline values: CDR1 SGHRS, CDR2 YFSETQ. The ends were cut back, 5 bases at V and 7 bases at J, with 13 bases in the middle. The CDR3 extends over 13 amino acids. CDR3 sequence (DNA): TGCGCCAGCAGTCCTTGGATTGGGAATGAGCAGTTCTTC. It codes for CASSPWIGNEQFF.

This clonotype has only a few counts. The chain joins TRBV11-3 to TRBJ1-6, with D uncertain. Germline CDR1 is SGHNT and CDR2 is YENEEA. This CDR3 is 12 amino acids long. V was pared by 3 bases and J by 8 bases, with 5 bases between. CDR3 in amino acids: CASSFSDSPLHF. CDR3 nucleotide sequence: TGTGCCAGCAGCTTCTCGGATTCACCCCTCCACTTT.

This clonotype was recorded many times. The chain's CDR3 is CASSPRTSGSSYNEQFF. The CDR3 bases are TGTGCCAGCAGCCCCCGGACTAGCGGTAGCTCCTACAATGAGCAGTTCTTC. This rearrangement joins TRBV6-2 or TRBV6-3 to TRBJ2-1; 10 bases map to TRBD2. Germline CDR1 reads MNHEY; CDR2 reads SVGEGT. This CDR3 spans 17 amino acids. V lost 6 bases to trimming and J lost 0 bases; unmatched junction nucleotides: 8.

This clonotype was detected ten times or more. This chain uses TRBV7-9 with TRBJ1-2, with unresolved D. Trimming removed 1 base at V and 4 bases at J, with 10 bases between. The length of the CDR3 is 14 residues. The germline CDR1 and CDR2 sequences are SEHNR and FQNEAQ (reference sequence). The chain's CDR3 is CASSLEAGVYGYTF. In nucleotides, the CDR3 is TGTGCCAGCAGCTTAGAGGCAGGCGTCTATGGCTACACCTTC.

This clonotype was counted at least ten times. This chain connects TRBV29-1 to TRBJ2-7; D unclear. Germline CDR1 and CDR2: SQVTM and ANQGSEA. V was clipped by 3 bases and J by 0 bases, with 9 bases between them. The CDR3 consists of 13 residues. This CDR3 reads CSVEGHSSYEQYF. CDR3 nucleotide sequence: TGCAGCGTTGAGGGTCATAGCTCCTACGAGCAGTACTTC.

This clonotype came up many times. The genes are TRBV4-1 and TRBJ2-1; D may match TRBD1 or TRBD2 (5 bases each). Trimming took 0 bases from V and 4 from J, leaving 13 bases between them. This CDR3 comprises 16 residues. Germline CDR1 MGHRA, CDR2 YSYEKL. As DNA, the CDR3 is TGCGCCAGCAGCCAAGAGGTAGGGGCGGGTTACAATGAGCAGTTCTTC. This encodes CASSQEVGAGYNEQFF.